A selection of T cell receptor beta chains follows, all from one sample in a study of OX40 agonist ivuxolimab in advanced cancers. Method: immunoSEQ multiplex PCR; TCRdb's copy keeps in-frame clones and lacks some. The profile shows about 66,000 clones, roughly three quarters of them singletons. The material was CD4+ or CD8+ T cells sorted from blood, obtained in a trial of the OX40 agonist ivuxolimab. The receptor source for this set is an adult with an advanced solid tumor such as melanoma, head and neck, liver or kidney cancer. The CDR3 runs from the conserved cysteine through the conserved F or W. The D gene is left open where the match is weak. Part of the rows lack a size; the others show once, few, many or a class for expanded clones.

v_call,j_call,cdr3_length,clone_size,d_call,cdr3_nt,cdr3_aa
TRBV19,TRBJ1-1,11,.,.,TGTTTGACAAGGGAGAACACTGAAGCTTTCTTT,CLTRENTEAFF
TRBV5-6,TRBJ2-6,15,.,.,TGTGCCAGCAGCTTGGGGATCTCTGGGGCCAACGTCCTGACTTTC,CASSLGISGANVLTF
TRBV28,TRBJ2-1,12,.,.,TGTGCCAGCAGCACGCCCGGCTCCAAGCAGTTCTTC,CASSTPGSKQFF
TRBV6-5,TRBJ1-1,11,.,.,TGTGCCAGCAGCCCGAGGATTGAAGCTTTCTTT,CASSPRIEAFF
TRBV18,TRBJ2-1,13,.,.,TGTGCCAGCTCACCTCAGGGGGAGGTCGAGCAGTTCTTC,CASSPQGEVEQFF
TRBV16,TRBJ2-3,15,few,.,TGTGCCAGCAGCCCTCGGACTCCCAACACAGATACGCAGTATTTT,CASSPRTPNTDTQYF
TRBV5-4,TRBJ2-7,15,.,.,TGCGCCAGCAGCCAAGATGGGGGGCCTTCCTACGAGCAGTACTTC,CASSQDGGPSYEQYF
TRBV6-6,TRBJ1-1,15,once,.,TGTGCCAGCAGTAAATTACAGGGAGGAGACACTGAAGCTTTCTTT,CASSKLQGGDTEAFF
TRBV7-2,TRBJ2-2,12,.,.,TGTGCCAGCAGTACTTACACCGGGGAGCTGTTTTTT,CASSTYTGELFF
TRBV7-6,TRBJ2-5,11,.,.,TGTGCCAGCAGCCCCGCCGAGACCCAGTACTTC,CASSPAETQYF
TRBV6-5,TRBJ1-1,13,once,.,TGTGCCAGCAGTTACCCCCCGAACACTGAAGCTTTCTTT,CASSYPPNTEAFF
TRBV4-2,TRBJ1-3,18,.,.,TGTGCCAGCAGCCAAGTAGATTTCCGTGGCGGCTCTGGAAACACCATATATTTT,CASSQVDFRGGSGNTIYF
TRBV4-1,TRBJ2-1,18,.,TRBD2,TGCGCCAGCAGCCAATCCGGGACTAGCGCGAGCTCCTACAATGAGCAGTTCTTC,CASSQSGTSASSYNEQFF
TRBV30,TRBJ1-5,15,.,TRBD1,TGTGCCTGGAGTGTACAGGACAGGGACGGGCAGCCCCAGCATTTT,CAWSVQDRDGQPQHF
TRBV19,TRBJ1-3,12,.,.,TGTGCCTCTGGGACCTCTGGAAACACCATATATTTT,CASGTSGNTIYF
TRBV18,TRBJ2-7,15,.,.,TGTGCCAGCTCACCGCTGGGGGCGAGCTCCTACGAGCAGTACTTC,CASSPLGASSYEQYF
TRBV6-6,TRBJ1-1,14,few,.,TGTGCCAGCAGTTACCGAGGGTCGAACACTGAAGCTTTCTTT,CASSYRGSNTEAFF
TRBV7-8,TRBJ1-1,14,.,TRBD1,TGTGCCAGCAAAGGACAGGGGGCGAACACTGAAGCTTTCTTT,CASKGQGANTEAFF
TRBV5-4,TRBJ1-2,12,few,.,TGTGCCAGCAGCCCCCTCGGGGCTGGCTACACCTTC,CASSPLGAGYTF
TRBV29-1,TRBJ1-2,13,.,.,TGCAGCGTTGCCCTCCCTGGGAACTATGGCTACACCTTC,CSVALPGNYGYTF
TRBV4-1,TRBJ1-5,15,.,TRBD1,TGCGCCAGCAGCCAAGGACAGGGCCAATATCAGCCCCAGCATTTT,CASSQGQGQYQPQHF
TRBV12-5,TRBJ2-2,15,.,TRBD2,TGTGCTAGTGGTTTGCCGGGGGGATGGACCGGGGAGCTGTTTTTT,CASGLPGGWTGELFF
TRBV11-1,TRBJ1-1,12,.,TRBD1,TGTGCCAGCAGGACGGGACAGGGGGTGGCTTTCTTT,CASRTGQGVAFF
TRBV9,TRBJ2-7,15,few,TRBD2,TGTGCCAGCAGCGTAGCACTAGCGGGAGTCTACGAGCAGTACTTC,CASSVALAGVYEQYF
TRBV9,TRBJ1-6,14,once,.,TGTGCCAGCAGCGAGAGCGTCTATAATTCACCCCTCCACTTT,CASSESVYNSPLHF
TRBV7-8,TRBJ1-3,14,.,.,TGTGCCAGCAGCTTAGGAGGATCTGGAAACACCATATATTTT,CASSLGGSGNTIYF
TRBV4-2,TRBJ1-4,18,.,.,TGTGCCAGCAGCCCTGGTGAAAGGGTCGCAGATTCGGATGAAAAACTGTTTTTT,CASSPGERVADSDEKLFF
TRBV12-5,TRBJ2-1,14,once,.,TGTGCTAGTGGTTTGGCCCAAAGCTACAATGAGCAGTTCTTC,CASGLAQSYNEQFF
TRBV29-1,TRBJ2-2,15,.,TRBD2,TGCAGCGTTAACGTAAATAGCGGGGACACCGGGGAGCTGTTTTTT,CSVNVNSGDTGELFF
TRBV4-3,TRBJ2-3,15,.,TRBD1,TGCGCCAGCAGCCAAGGGACAGGGGGCGCAGATACGCAGTATTTT,CASSQGTGGADTQYF
TRBV29-1,TRBJ1-5,14,.,.,TGCAGCGTTACAGGGTCAAATAGCAATCAGCCCCAGCATTTT,CSVTGSNSNQPQHF
TRBV7-9,TRBJ2-7,14,.,TRBD1,TGTGCCAGCAGCTCCGACAGGGGTGCCTACGAGCAGTACTTC,CASSSDRGAYEQYF